A selection of T cell receptor beta chains follows, all from one sample in a study of blood T cells in healthy people across ages. MiXCR, run by TCRdb on the 5' RACE reads, gives a single entry per CDR3 protein. Of 750,000 to 950,000 distinct CDR3 sequences detected, around a quarter appear once; the ten largest clones hold about 3%. These data were likewise used in another study, on T cells of mothers and their children.

Sequenced sample: blood. These receptors were taken from a boy aged 10-17 years in good health. The CDR3 runs from the conserved cysteine through the conserved F or W. The D gene is left open where the match is weak. Clone size appears in some rows only: once, few, many, or a class for an expanded clone.

cdr3_nt cdr3_aa clone_size j_call v_call d_call
TGCAGTGCTAGTCACTACAATGAGCAGTTCTTC CSASHYNEQFF few TRBJ2-1 TRBV20-1 NA
TGCAGTGCTAGAGTGCTAGGATTCCAAGAGACCCAGTACTTC CSARVLGFQETQYF NA TRBJ2-5 TRBV20-1 NA
TGTGCCAGCAGCTTGGGATCATCGGGCAGATTATACGAGCAGTACTTC CASSLGSSGRLYEQYF once TRBJ2-7 TRBV5-5 NA
TGCAGCGTTGTAGGCCAGTTCAATGAGCAGTTCTTC CSVVGQFNEQFF NA TRBJ2-1 TRBV29-1 NA
TGTGCCAGCAGTTTCATCGGGACTAGCGGCTACAATGAGCAGTTCTTC CASSFIGTSGYNEQFF NA TRBJ2-1 TRBV28 TRBD2
TGTGCCAGCAGCCATGGGCCCTATCAAGGGGAGACCCAGTACTTC CASSHGPYQGETQYF few TRBJ2-5 TRBV7-2 NA
TGTGCCAGCAGCTTAGGAGCCGTGACTAGGTTTTACGAGCAGTACTTC CASSLGAVTRFYEQYF NA TRBJ2-7 TRBV7-2 NA
TGTGCCATCAGTGAAGGGACAGGGGGCGTTGATACGCAGTATTTT CAISEGTGGVDTQYF NA TRBJ2-3 TRBV10-3 TRBD1
TGTGCCAGCAGTAACTCGCCGGGACAGGGTAATGAGCAGTTCTTC CASSNSPGQGNEQFF NA TRBJ2-1 TRBV6-6 TRBD1
TGTGCCAGCAGAACAGGGGATATCCCCCAAGAGACCCAGTACTTC CASRTGDIPQETQYF few TRBJ2-5 TRBV12-3/TRBV12-4 TRBD1
TGCAGCGTTGAACAGGGTGTGTCACCCCTCCACTTT CSVEQGVSPLHF NA TRBJ1-6 TRBV29-1 NA
TGTGCCAGCAGCCTATCCGGGACACTCTTTAATTCACCCCTCCACTTT CASSLSGTLFNSPLHF few TRBJ1-6 TRBV3-1 NA
TGTGCCAGCAGTTCGGGGCATAGGTCTGAAGCTTTCTTT CASSSGHRSEAFF once TRBJ1-1 TRBV6-5 NA
TGTGCCAGCACCCGAGTACAGTACACTGAAGCTTTCTTT CASTRVQYTEAFF NA TRBJ1-1 TRBV2 NA
TGTGCCAGCAGCCCTAACAGGGCCGTTAATGAAAAACTGTTTTTT CASSPNRAVNEKLFF NA TRBJ1-4 TRBV7-2 NA
TGTGCCAGCAGCTTAGGCAGGGGGAACGACAAGCAGTACTTC CASSLGRGNDKQYF few TRBJ2-7 TRBV7-3 TRBD1
TGTGTCAGCTCACCGCCGGACAGGGGACGAGAGACCCAGTACTTC CVSSPPDRGRETQYF few TRBJ2-5 TRBV18 TRBD1
TGCGCCAGCAGCTTGGACCCGGGGGCCTACGAGCAGTACTTC CASSLDPGAYEQYF NA TRBJ2-7 TRBV5-1 NA
TGTGCCGGCAGCGAGGCCCGGAATGAGCAGTTCTTC CAGSEARNEQFF NA TRBJ2-1 TRBV7-3 NA
TGCGCCGAAAAGGAGGGTAAAGTCCCAAATTCACCCCTCCACTTT CAEKEGKVPNSPLHF few TRBJ1-6 TRBV10-2 NA
TGTGCCTGGAGTGTAGGGCAGGGGGGAACTAATGAAAAACTGTTTTTT CAWSVGQGGTNEKLFF few TRBJ1-4 TRBV30 TRBD1